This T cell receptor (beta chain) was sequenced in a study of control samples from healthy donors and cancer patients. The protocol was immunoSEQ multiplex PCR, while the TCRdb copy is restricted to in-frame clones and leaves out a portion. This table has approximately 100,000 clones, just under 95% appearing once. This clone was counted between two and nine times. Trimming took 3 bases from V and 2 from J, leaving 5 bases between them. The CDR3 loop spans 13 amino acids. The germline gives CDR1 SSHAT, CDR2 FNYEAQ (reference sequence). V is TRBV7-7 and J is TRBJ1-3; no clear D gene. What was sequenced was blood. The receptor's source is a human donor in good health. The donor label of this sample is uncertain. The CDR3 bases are TGTGCCAGCAGCTTGAACCCTGGAAACACCATATATTTT. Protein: CASSLNPGNTIYF.